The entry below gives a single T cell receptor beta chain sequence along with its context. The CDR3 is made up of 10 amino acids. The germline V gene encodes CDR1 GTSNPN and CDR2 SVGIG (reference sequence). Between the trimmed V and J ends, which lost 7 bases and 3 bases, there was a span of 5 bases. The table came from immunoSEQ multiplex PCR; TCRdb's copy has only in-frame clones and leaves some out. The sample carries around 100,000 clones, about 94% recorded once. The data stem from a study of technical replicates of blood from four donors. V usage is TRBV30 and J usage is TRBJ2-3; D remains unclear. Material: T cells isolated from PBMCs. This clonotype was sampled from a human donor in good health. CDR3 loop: CASLTDTQYF. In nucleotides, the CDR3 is TGTGCCTCCCTTACAGATACGCAGTATTTT.